The next 10 T cell receptor beta chains were all read from a single sample in a study of regulatory T cells in long-lasting Graves disease. TCR beta libraries were built with iRepertoire HTBI primers and Arm-PCR of CDR3 regions. TCRdb processed the multiplex PCR reads anew with MiXCR; each CDR3 protein has one entry. This sample carries about 660,000 distinct CDR3 sequences, approximately 31% of them seen once, and the ten largest clones take 40% to 55%. Time point described: persistent/refractory GD, antithyroid drugs over 5 years with positive TRAb. Extracted PBMC RNA gave rise to the TCR library. The source material was peripheral blood mononuclear cells (PBMCs), sampled when the disease was refractory, from a patient treated with antithyroid drugs. The receptors were sampled from a female donor with Graves disease.

V and J are TRBV20-1 and TRBJ1-2, with a weak D call TRBD1 (5 bases). CDR3 length: 13 amino acids. Looked up from germline, CDR1 is DFQATT and CDR2 is SNEGSKA (reference sequence). Trimming cost V 6 bases and J 4 bases, with 15 bases left between them. For the CDR3, the DNA is TGCAGTGCCCAGTGGGGCAACATCTATGGCTACACCTTC. This sequence encodes CSAQWGNIYGYTF.

This clonotype was recorded many times. The rearrangement links TRBV11-2 to TRBJ2-5; D gene ambiguous. CDR3 length: 12 amino acids. The germline V gene encodes CDR1 SGHAT and CDR2 FQNNGV. Deletions cut 5 bases from V and 5 bases from J, with 9 bases between. The CDR3 is CASSTNGETQYF. The CDR3, as DNA: TGTGCCAGCAGCACGAATGGGGAGACCCAGTACTTC.

The chain has TRBV6-5 and TRBJ1-1; D is possibly TRBD1 (5 bases). Germline V gene data show CDR1 as MNHEY and CDR2 as SVGAGI. Trimming left V 2 bases short and J 5 bases short, with 12 bases between. The CDR3 extends over 14 amino acids. DNA of the CDR3: TGTGCCAGCAGTTACGCCCAGGGACGTACTGAAGCTTTCTTT. Its translation: CASSYAQGRTEAFF.

This sequence joins TRBV27 and TRBJ2-2; a weak D match, TRBD2 (5 bases). CDR1 and CDR2 (germline): MNHEY, SMNVEV (reference sequence). V was trimmed by 6 bases and J by 0 bases, leaving 14 bases between them. The CDR3 has 16 residues. The CDR3 sequence is CASSLVRGPNTGELFF. The DNA for the CDR3 is TGTGCCAGCAGCCTAGTCAGAGGGCCGAACACCGGGGAGCTGTTTTTT.

As regards this clonotype: Given a far larger clone just one base away, this is likely a sequencing read error. V is TRBV12-3 or TRBV12-4 and J is TRBJ1-1; D remains unclear. The CDR3 spans 12 residues. Trimming cost V 10 bases and J 1 base, with 10 bases left between them. The CDR3 reads CATKGRNTEAFF. The CDR3 coding sequence is TGTGCCACCAAAGGCAGGAACACTGAAGCTTTCTTT.

The J gene is TRBJ2-6, the V gene TRBV11-2; 11 bases agree with TRBD2. The CDR3 extends over 17 amino acids. Germline CDR1 SGHAT, CDR2 FQNNGV. V lost 5 bases to trimming and J lost 3 bases; unmatched junction nucleotides: 6. The CDR3 coding sequence is TGTGCCAGCAGCCAGGGACTAGCGGCTGGTGGGGCCAACGTCCTGACTTTC. Its translation is CASSQGLAAGGANVLTF.

In this sample, this clonotype turned up many times. This chain links TRBV12-3 or TRBV12-4 with TRBJ2-2; no clear D. The CDR3 length is 14 residues. Trimming shortened V by 6 bases and J by 5 bases, and 13 bases separated the two germline ends. The CDR3 is CASRLALETGELFF. Written as DNA, the CDR3 is TGTGCCAGCAGACTGGCGCTAGAAACCGGGGAGCTGTTTTTT.

The chain recombines TRBV28 with TRBJ2-7; TRBD2 matches 14 bases. CDR1 is MDHEN, CDR2 SYDVKM, per germline. The CDR3 is 14 residues long. V gave up 10 bases and J gave up 4 bases; unmatched junction bases: 6. CDR3 protein: CATRTSGRSYEQYF. In DNA form, the CDR3 reads TGTGCCACCCGGACTAGCGGGAGGTCGTACGAGCAGTACTTC.

This clonotype has a count of ten or more. This chain uses TRBV28 with TRBJ2-5, with TRBD2 matching over 7 bases. CDR3 length: 15 amino acids. Per germline, CDR1 MDHEN and CDR2 SYDVKM. The V and J ends lost 7 bases and 1 base, in that order; junction bases with no gene match: 9. The CDR3 DNA reads as TGTGCCAGCACCCCGGGGAGGGCAGTCCAAGAGACCCAGTACTTC. Translated, it gives CASTPGRAVQETQYF. Complete variable domain (other parts from reference TRBV28 and TRBJ2-5): DVKVTQSSRYLVKRTGEKVFLECVQDMDHENMFWYRQDPGLGLRLIYFSYDVKMKEKGDIPEGYSVSREKKERFSLILESASTNQTSMYLCASTPGRAVQETQYFGPGTRLLVL.

This clonotype was counted ten times or more. This sequence joins TRBV12-3 or TRBV12-4 and TRBJ1-1, with D perhaps TRBD1 (6 bases). V gave up 7 bases and J gave up 0 bases, with 12 bases separating them. The CDR3 extends over 14 amino acids. CDR3 sequence reads: CASTQQGLNTEAFF. In DNA form, the CDR3 reads TGTGCCAGCACCCAACAGGGCTTGAACACTGAAGCTTTCTTT.